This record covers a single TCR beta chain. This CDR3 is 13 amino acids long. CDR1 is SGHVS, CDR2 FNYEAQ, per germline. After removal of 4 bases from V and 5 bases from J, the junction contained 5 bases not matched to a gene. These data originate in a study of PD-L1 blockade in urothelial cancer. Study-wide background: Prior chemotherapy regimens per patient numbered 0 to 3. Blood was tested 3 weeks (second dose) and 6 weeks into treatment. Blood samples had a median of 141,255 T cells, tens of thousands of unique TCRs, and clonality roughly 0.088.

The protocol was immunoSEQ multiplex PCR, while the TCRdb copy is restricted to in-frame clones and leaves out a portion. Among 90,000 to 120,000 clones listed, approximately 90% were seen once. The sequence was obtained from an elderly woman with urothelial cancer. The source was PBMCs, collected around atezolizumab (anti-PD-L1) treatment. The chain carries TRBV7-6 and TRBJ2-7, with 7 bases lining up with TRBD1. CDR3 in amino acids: CASSSQGTDEQYF. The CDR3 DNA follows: TGTGCCAGCAGCTCACAAGGGACAGACGAGCAGTACTTC.